The present TCR beta chain was sequenced within a study of PD-1 blockade in classical Hodgkin lymphoma. Study details: Patients were given intravenous nivolumab, 3 mg/kg, every 2 weeks. General study findings and limits: By cycle point C4D1, TCR diversity had risen significantly in CD4+ cells (but not CD8+ cells). Complete responders' baseline diversity resembled that of newly diagnosed patients.

Germline V gene data show CDR1 as SGHTA and CDR2 as FQGTGA. Trimming left V 1 base short and J 0 bases short, with 8 bases between. The length of the CDR3 is 15 residues. Here immunoSEQ multiplex PCR was the method, and the copy in TCRdb shows in-frame clones only, minus some. This table holds 5,000 to 6,000 clones, 82% found once. In every patient, relapse followed autologous stem cell transplantation, while exposure to brentuximab vedotin differed. Negative selection with magnets was how CD8+ T cells were isolated from the thawed PBMCs. On this clone: Antigen: not known.

The rearrangement uses TRBV7-3 and TRBJ2-3, with D perhaps TRBD1 or TRBD2 (5 bases each). This clonotype was obtained from a human donor with classical Hodgkin lymphoma. Sequenced here: CD8+ T cells from blood, sampled at baseline. CDR3 in amino acids: CASSLRGSSTDTQYF. The CDR3 DNA follows: TGTGCCAGCAGCTTAAGGGGGTCTAGCACAGATACGCAGTATTTT.